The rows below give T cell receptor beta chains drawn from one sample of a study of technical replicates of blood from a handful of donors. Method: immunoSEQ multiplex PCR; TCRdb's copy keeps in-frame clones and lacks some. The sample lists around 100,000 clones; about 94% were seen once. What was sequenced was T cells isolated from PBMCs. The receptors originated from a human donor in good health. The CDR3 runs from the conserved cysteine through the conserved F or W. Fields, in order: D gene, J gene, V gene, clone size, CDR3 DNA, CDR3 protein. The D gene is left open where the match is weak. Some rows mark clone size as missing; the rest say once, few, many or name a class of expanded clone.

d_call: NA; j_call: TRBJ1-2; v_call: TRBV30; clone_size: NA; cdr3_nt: TGTGCCTGGAGTGTAGGACAGTTTTATGGCTACACCTTC; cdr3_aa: CAWSVGQFYGYTF
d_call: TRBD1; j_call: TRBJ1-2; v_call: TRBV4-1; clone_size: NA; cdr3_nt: TGCGCCAGCAGCCAGATTAGACAGGGCGGCTACACCTTC; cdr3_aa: CASSQIRQGGYTF
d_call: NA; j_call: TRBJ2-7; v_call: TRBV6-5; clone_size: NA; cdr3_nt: TGTGCCAGCAGCTCAGGGAACGAGCAGTACTTC; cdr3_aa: CASSSGNEQYF
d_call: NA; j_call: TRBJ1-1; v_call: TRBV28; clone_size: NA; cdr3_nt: TGTGCCAGCAGTTTTCTAAGGGGATCCCTGAACACTGAAGCTTTCTTT; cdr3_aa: CASSFLRGSLNTEAFF
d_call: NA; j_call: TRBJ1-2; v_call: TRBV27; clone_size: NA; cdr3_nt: TGTGCCAGCAGTTTGGGGGGGTCCTATGGCTACACCTTC; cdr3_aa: CASSLGGSYGYTF
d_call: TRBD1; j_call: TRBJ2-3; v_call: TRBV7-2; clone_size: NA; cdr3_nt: TGTGCCAGCAGCTCGACAGGGACAGATACGCAGTATTTT; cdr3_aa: CASSSTGTDTQYF
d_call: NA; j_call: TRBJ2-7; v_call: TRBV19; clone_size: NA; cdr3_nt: TGTGCCAGTAGTATTGGGGGAGGATACGAGCAGTACTTC; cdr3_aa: CASSIGGGYEQYF
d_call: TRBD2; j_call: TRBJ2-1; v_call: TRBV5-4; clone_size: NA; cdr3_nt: TGTGCCAGCAGCTTAGCGACTAGCGGGAGGGCCGGCACGAATGAGCAGTTCTTC; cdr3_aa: CASSLATSGRAGTNEQFF
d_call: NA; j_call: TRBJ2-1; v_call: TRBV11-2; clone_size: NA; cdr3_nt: TGTGCCAGCAGCTTAGCTGGCTTCGAAAATGAGCAGTTCTTC; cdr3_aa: CASSLAGFENEQFF
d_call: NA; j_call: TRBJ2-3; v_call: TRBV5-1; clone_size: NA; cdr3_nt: TGCGCCAGCAGCCCCCGGAGACAGATGAGCACAGATACGCAGTATTTT; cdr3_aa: CASSPRRQMSTDTQYF
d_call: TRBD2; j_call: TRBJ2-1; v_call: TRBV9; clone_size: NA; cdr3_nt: TGTGCCAGCAGCTCGGGGGGAAGGGTGAATGAGCAGTTCTTC; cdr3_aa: CASSSGGRVNEQFF
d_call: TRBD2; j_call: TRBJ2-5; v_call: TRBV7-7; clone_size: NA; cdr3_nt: TGTGCTAGCAGCTTAGGGGCGGGTAGCGGGATATTAGGAGAGACCCAGTACTTC; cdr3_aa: CASSLGAGSGILGETQYF
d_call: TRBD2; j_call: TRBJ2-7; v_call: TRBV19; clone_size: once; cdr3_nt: TGTGCCAGTAGTGCTGACTTCGGGGGGGAGCAGTACTTC; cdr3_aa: CASSADFGGEQYF
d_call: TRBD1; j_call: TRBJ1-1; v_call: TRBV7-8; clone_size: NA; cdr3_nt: TGTGCCAGCAGCGAGACAGGGGTCATGAACACTGAAGCTTTCTTT; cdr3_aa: CASSETGVMNTEAFF
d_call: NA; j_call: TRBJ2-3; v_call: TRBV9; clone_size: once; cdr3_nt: TGTGCCAGCAGCGTTGGACAGTTTTTCACAGATACGCAGTATTTT; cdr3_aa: CASSVGQFFTDTQYF
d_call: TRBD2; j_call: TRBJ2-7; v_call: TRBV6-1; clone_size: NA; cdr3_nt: TGTGCCAGCGGCGACGGGACTAGCGGGACCTACGAGCAGTACTTC; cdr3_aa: CASGDGTSGTYEQYF
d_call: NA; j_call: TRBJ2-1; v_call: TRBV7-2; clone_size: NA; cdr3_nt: TGTGCCAGCAGCTTTTCGGTTATAAGCTCCTACAATGAGCAGTTCTTC; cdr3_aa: CASSFSVISSYNEQFF
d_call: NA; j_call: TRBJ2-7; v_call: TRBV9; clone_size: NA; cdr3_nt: TGTGCCAGCAGCGTCAGCACCGGACAGTATCTGTACTTC; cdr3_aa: CASSVSTGQYLYF
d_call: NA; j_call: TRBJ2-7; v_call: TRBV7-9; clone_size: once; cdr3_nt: TGTGCCAGCAGCTTAGGCCTAGCGATCCACTCCTACGAGCAGTACTTC; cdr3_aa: CASSLGLAIHSYEQYF
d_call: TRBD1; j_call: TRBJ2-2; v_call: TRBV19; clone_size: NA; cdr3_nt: TGTGCCAGTAGTATTCTGGGGACAGGGGACACCGGGGAGCTGTTTTTT; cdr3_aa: CASSILGTGDTGELFF
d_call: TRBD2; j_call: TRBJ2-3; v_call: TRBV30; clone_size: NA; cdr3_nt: TGTGCCTGGAGGAAAGCGGGAACAGATACGCAGTATTTT; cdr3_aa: CAWRKAGTDTQYF
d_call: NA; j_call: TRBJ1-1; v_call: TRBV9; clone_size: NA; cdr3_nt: TGTGCCAGCAGCCCAACAGGGCACGGCACTGAAGCTTTCTTT; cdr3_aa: CASSPTGHGTEAFF
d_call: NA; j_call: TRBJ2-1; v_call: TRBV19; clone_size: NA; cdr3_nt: TGTGCCAGTAGTATACAGGGTTACAATGAGCAGTTCTTC; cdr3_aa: CASSIQGYNEQFF
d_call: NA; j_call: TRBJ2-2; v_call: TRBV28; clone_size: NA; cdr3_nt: TGTGCCAGCAGTTTTCTGGAGCTCTCCGGGGAGCTGTTTTTT; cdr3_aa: CASSFLELSGELFF
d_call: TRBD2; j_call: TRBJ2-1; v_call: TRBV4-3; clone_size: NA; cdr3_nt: TGCGCCAGCAGCCAAGATTCCAGCGGGAGGGCCAAGAGGATATACAATGAGCAGTTCTTC; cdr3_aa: CASSQDSSGRAKRIYNEQFF
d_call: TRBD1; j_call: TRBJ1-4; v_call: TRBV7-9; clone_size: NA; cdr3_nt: TGTGCCAGCAGCTTAGTACAGGGGGCAACTAATGAAAAACTGTTTTTT; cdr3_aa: CASSLVQGATNEKLFF
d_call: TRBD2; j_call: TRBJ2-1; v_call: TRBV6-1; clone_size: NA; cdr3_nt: TGTGCCAGTGTCGCAGCGGGAGGTATCTACAATGAGCAGTTCTTC; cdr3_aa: CASVAAGGIYNEQFF
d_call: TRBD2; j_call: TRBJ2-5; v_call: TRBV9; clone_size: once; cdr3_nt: TGTGCCAGCAGTGGACTAGCGGGAGGGGTGGAGACCCAGTACTTC; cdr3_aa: CASSGLAGGVETQYF
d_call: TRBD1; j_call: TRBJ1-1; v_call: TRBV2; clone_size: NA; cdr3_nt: TGTGCCAGCTTCCGGGACAGAAACACTGAAGCTTTCTTT; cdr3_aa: CASFRDRNTEAFF
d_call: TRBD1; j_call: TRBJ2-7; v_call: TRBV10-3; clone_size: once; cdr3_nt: TGTGCCATAGGGGACCGGGACAGGGCTGCCTACGAGCAGTACTTC; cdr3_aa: CAIGDRDRAAYEQYF